This T cell receptor (beta chain) was documented in a study of blood T cell repertoires in COVID-19. Study at large: Whether acute or convalescent, the COVID-19 samples came from the United States, Italy and Spain. T cells, B-cell-depleted T cells, or PBMCs supplied cDNA or gDNA.

Authors' data handling: Counts of nucleated cells, estimated from reference gene primer amplification, were obtained. The table came from immunoSEQ multiplex PCR; TCRdb's copy has only in-frame clones and leaves some out. The DNA was the basis for D and trimming; V, J and clone size are from that table. Of 56,000 or so clones in the sample, about 91% were seen once. The clonotype originates from a man between 50 and 59 years old with active COVID-19. Material: peripheral blood.

CDR3 sequence: CASTGRGGLETQYF. CDR3 in DNA: TGTGCCAGCACCGGGAGGGGGGGGCTAGAGACCCAGTACTTC. This chain connects TRBV6-5 to TRBJ2-5; 8 bases are a match to TRBD2. The CDR3 totals 14 residues. Germline V CDR1 and CDR2: MNHEY, SVGAGI. V was clipped by 7 bases and J by 4 bases; unmatched bases: 8.